Listed here is a single TCR beta chain. Its antigen is unknown. The data derive from a study of PD-1 blockade in classical Hodgkin lymphoma. Broader study findings: A significant rise in TCR diversity by C4D1 was seen for CD4+ but not CD8+ cells. With respect to the repertoire differences, their causes, possibly disease activity or prior therapy, remain undefined.

Clones were read by immunoSEQ multiplex PCR, and TCRdb kept only the in-frame ones, dropping some. The sample carries about 46,000 clones, roughly 80% recorded once. The germline CDR1 and CDR2 sequences are SGHNT and YYREEE (reference sequence). The CDR3 contains 17 residues. Trimming pared 1 base from V and 1 base from J, leaving 14 bases between. Each patient's relapse followed autologous stem cell transplantation, and brentuximab vedotin exposure varied. This sequence was found in a human donor with classical Hodgkin lymphoma. The source was peripheral blood mononuclear cells (PBMCs), collected before the second cycle of nivolumab. The chain uses TRBV5-4 and TRBJ2-2; D is possibly TRBD1 (6 bases). The CDR3 region has the DNA TGTGCCAGCAGCTTGAGGGATGGGGGCCTGAACACCGGGGAGCTGTTTTTT. Translating gives CASSLRDGGLNTGELFF.